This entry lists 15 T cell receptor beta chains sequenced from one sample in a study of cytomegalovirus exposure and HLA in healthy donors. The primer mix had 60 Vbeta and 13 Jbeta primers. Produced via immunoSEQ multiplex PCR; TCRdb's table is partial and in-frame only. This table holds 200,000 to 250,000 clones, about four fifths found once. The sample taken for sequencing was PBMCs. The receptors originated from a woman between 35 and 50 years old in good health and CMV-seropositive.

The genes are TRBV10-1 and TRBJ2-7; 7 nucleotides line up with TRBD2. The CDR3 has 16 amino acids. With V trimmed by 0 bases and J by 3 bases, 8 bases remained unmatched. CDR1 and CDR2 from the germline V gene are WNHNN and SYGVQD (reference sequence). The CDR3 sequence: CASSESGGSSNYEQYF. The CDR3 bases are TGCGCCAGCAGTGAGTCGGGAGGGTCCTCCAACTACGAGCAGTACTTC.

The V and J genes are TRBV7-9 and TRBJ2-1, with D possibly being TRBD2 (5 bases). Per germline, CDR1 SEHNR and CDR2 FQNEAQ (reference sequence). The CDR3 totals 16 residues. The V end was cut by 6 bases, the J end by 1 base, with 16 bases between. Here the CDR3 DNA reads TGTGCCAGCAGGCGGGCCGGCAGTGGGTCCTACAATGAGCAGTTCTTC. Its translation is CASRRAGSGSYNEQFF.

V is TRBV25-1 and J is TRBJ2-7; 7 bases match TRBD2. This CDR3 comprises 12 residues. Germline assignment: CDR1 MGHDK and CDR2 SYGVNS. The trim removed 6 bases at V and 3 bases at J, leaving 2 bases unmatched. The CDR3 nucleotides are TGTGCCAGCAGCGGGGGGTTCTACGAGCAGTACTTC. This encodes CASSGGFYEQYF.

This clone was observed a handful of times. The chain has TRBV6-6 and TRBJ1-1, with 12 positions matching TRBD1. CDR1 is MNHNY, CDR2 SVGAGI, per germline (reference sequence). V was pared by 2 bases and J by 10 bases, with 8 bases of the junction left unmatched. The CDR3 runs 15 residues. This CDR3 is CASSYTGQGAFVAFF. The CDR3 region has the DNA TGTGCCAGCAGTTACACGGGACAGGGGGCGTTTGTAGCTTTCTTT.

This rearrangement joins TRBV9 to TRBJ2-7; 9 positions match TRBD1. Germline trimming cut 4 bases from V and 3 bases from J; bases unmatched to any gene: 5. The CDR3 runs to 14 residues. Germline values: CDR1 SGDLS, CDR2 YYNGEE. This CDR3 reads CASSPGTGLYEQYF. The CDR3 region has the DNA TGTGCCAGCAGCCCGGGGACAGGGCTCTACGAGCAGTACTTC.

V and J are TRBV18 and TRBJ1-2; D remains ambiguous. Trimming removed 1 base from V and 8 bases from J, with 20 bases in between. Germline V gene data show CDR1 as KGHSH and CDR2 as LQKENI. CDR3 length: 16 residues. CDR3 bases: TGTGCCAGCTCACCACAAGTGGACTTGACCTCTATAGGCTACACCTTC. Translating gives CASSPQVDLTSIGYTF.

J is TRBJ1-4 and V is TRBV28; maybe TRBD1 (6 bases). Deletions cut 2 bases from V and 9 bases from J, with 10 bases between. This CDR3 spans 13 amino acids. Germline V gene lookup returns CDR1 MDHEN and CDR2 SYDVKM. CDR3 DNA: TGTGCCAGCAGTTTACAGGACAGAAAAAAACTGTTTTTT. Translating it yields CASSLQDRKKLFF. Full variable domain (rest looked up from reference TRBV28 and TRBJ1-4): DVKVTQSSRYLVKRTGEKVFLECVQDMDHENMFWYRQDPGLGLRLIYFSYDVKMKEKGDIPEGYSVSREKKERFSLILESASTNQTSMYLCASSLQDRKKLFFGSGTQLSVL.

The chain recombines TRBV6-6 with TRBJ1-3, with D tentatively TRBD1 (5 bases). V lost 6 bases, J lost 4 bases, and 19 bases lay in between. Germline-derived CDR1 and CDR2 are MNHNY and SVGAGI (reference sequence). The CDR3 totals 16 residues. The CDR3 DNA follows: TGTGCCAGCAGGATAACAGGAAACGGTATCGGAAACACCATATATTTT. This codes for CASRITGNGIGNTIYF.

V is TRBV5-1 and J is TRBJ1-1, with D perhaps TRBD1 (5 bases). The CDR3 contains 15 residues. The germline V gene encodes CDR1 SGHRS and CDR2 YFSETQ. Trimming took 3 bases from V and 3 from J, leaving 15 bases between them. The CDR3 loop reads CASSSQGGIDTEAFF. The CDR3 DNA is TGCGCCAGCAGCTCTCAGGGAGGGATAGACACTGAAGCTTTCTTT.

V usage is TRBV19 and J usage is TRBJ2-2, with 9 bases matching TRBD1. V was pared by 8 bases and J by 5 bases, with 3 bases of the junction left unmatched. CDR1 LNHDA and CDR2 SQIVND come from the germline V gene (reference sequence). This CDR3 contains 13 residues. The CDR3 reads CASRDRGTGELFF. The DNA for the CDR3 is TGTGCCAGTCGAGACAGGGGGACCGGGGAGCTGTTTTTT.

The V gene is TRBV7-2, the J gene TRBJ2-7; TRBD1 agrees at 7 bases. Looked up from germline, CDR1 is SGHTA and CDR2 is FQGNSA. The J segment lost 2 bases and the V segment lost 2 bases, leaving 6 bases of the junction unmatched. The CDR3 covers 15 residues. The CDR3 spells CASSLRTGLAYEQYF. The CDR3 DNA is TGTGCCAGCAGCTTAAGGACAGGTCTGGCCTACGAGCAGTACTTC.

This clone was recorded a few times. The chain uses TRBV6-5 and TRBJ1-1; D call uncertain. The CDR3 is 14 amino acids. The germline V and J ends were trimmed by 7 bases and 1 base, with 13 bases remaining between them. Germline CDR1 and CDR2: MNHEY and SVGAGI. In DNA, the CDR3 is TGTGCCAGCATCGGGAGATACAGGAACACTGAAGCTTTCTTT. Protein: CASIGRYRNTEAFF.

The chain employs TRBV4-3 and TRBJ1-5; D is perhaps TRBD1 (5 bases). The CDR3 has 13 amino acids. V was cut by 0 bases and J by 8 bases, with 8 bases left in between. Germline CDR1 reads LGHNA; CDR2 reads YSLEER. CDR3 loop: CASSQEWGKPQHF. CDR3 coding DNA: TGCGCCAGCAGCCAAGAGTGGGGCAAGCCCCAGCATTTT.

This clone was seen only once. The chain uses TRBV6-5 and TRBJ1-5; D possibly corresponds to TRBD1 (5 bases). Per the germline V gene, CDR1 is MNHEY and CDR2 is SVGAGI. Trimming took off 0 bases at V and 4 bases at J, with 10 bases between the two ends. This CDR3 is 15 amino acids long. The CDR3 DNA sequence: TGTGCCAGCAGTTACTCGGGGGGAGGGAATCAGCCCCAGCATTTT. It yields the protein CASSYSGGGNQPQHF.

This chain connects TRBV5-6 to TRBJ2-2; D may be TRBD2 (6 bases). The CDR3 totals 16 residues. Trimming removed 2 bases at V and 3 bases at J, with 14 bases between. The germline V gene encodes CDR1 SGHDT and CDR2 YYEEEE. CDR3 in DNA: TGTGCCAGCAGCTTCCGGGGTAGCGGATACACCGGGGAGCTGTTTTTT. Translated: CASSFRGSGYTGELFF.